A selection of T cell receptor beta chains follows, all from one sample in a study of CD8 T cells in ankylosing spondylitis. TCRdb fed the 5' RACE reads into MiXCR, producing one record per CDR3 protein. The repertoire holds 500,000 or so distinct CDR3 sequences, with roughly 5% as singletons. What was sequenced was blood, either unsorted or a sorted T cell fraction (not recorded which). The receptors stem from a male donor with ankylosing spondylitis. Each CDR3 is given with its conserved first and last residue.

V: TRBV4-2
J: TRBJ2-5
CDR3: CASSQDWNGGETQYF

V: TRBV29-1
J: TRBJ1-1
CDR3: CSVDGGRGENTEAFF

V: TRBV9
J: TRBJ2-3
CDR3: CASRSGGDTDTQYF

V: TRBV7-6
J: TRBJ2-7
CDR3: CASSGYSAYEQYF

V: TRBV20-1
J: TRBJ1-1
CDR3: CSARGVKAFF

V: TRBV4-3
J: TRBJ1-1
CDR3: CASSQDQGQGAPEAFF

V: TRBV28
J: TRBJ2-7
CDR3: CASSGNRGHDEQYF

V: TRBV5-1
J: TRBJ1-1
CDR3: CASSLVQGATEAFF

V: TRBV5-5
J: TRBJ2-3
CDR3: CASSLSDTDTQYF

V: TRBV5-1
J: TRBJ1-2
CDR3: CASSAGQPGYGYTF

V: TRBV6-6
J: TRBJ1-4
CDR3: CASSGEEKLFF